The rows below give T cell receptor beta chains drawn from one sample of a study of blood T cell repertoires in COVID-19. Using immunoSEQ multiplex PCR, the repertoire was profiled, and TCRdb retains in-frame clones only, with some absent. Of about 200,000 clones listed, approximately 81% are singletons. The sequenced sample consisted of peripheral blood. Every receptor here comes from a human donor in a cohort sampled during active COVID-19. Each CDR3 is given with its conserved first and last residue. The D gene is left open where the match is weak. Some rows mark clone size as missing; the rest say once, few, many or name a class of expanded clone.

V: TRBV19
D: TRBD1
J: TRBJ1-5
size: -
CDR3: CASRGQANSNQPQHF
DNA: TGTGCCAGTAGGGGACAGGCAAATAGCAATCAGCCCCAGCATTTT

V: TRBV5-6
D: -
J: TRBJ2-3
size: -
CDR3: CASGSAGLGSTDTQYF
DNA: TGTGCCAGCGGGTCCGCGGGGCTCGGTAGCACAGATACGCAGTATTTT

V: TRBV3-1/TRBV3-2
D: -
J: TRBJ2-6
size: -
CDR3: CASSWGGAGANVLTF
DNA: TGTGCCAGCTCCTGGGGGGGCGCTGGGGCCAACGTCCTGACTTTC

V: TRBV14
D: TRBD1
J: TRBJ2-2
size: -
CDR3: CASRQNRGTPGELFF
DNA: TGTGCCAGCAGGCAAAACAGGGGAACACCGGGGGAGCTGTTTTTT

V: TRBV27
D: -
J: TRBJ1-1
size: -
CDR3: CASSDLGDTEAFF
DNA: TGTGCCAGCAGTGACTTAGGGGACACTGAAGCTTTCTTT

V: TRBV9
D: -
J: TRBJ1-1
size: few
CDR3: CASSVRSMNTEAFF
DNA: TGTGCCAGCAGCGTTAGAAGCATGAACACTGAAGCTTTCTTT

V: TRBV7-8
D: -
J: TRBJ2-2
size: few
CDR3: CASSPLRSGELFF
DNA: TGTGCCAGCAGCCCCCTGCGTTCCGGGGAGCTGTTTTTT

V: TRBV7-2
D: -
J: TRBJ2-1
size: -
CDR3: CASSRVAASYNEQFF
DNA: TGTGCCAGCAGTAGAGTAGCAGCCTCCTACAATGAGCAGTTCTTC

V: TRBV2
D: TRBD2
J: TRBJ2-1
size: once
CDR3: CASLWTSGNNEQFF
DNA: TGTGCCAGTTTATGGACTAGCGGAAACAATGAGCAGTTCTTC

V: TRBV9
D: -
J: TRBJ1-1
size: -
CDR3: CASSPLTGANTEAFF
DNA: TGTGCCAGCAGCCCCTTGACAGGCGCGAACACTGAAGCTTTCTTT

V: TRBV5-1
D: -
J: TRBJ1-3
size: few
CDR3: CASSLTGNSGNTIYF
DNA: TGCGCCAGCAGCTTAACAGGGAACTCTGGAAACACCATATATTTT

V: TRBV7-2
D: -
J: TRBJ2-2
size: -
CDR3: CASSLGLRTGELFF
DNA: TGTGCCAGCAGCTTAGGGTTGAGGACCGGGGAGCTGTTTTTT

V: TRBV7-9
D: -
J: TRBJ2-3
size: once
CDR3: CASSFETSTDTQYF
DNA: TGTGCCAGCAGCTTCGAGACTAGCACAGATACGCAGTATTTT

V: TRBV5-6
D: TRBD2
J: TRBJ2-2
size: once
CDR3: CASSWGLAGANTGELFF
DNA: TGTGCCAGCAGCTGGGGACTAGCGGGGGCAAACACCGGGGAGCTGTTTTTT

V: TRBV6-1
D: TRBD1
J: TRBJ1-2
size: -
CDR3: CASSGDSYGGAWWGYTF
DNA: TGTGCCAGCAGTGGGGACAGTTATGGGGGAGCCTGGTGGGGCTACACCTTC

V: TRBV18
D: -
J: TRBJ1-3
size: -
CDR3: CASSGVGNSGNTIYF
DNA: TGTGCCAGCTCCGGGGTAGGGAACTCTGGAAACACCATATATTTT

V: TRBV7-9
D: -
J: TRBJ2-5
size: -
CDR3: CASSLGLEDRLETQYF
DNA: TGTGCCAGCAGCTTAGGTCTCGAAGACAGATTAGAGACCCAGTACTTC

V: TRBV5-4
D: TRBD2
J: TRBJ2-7
size: -
CDR3: CASSLLAGVVRGEQYF
DNA: TGTGCCAGCAGCTTGCTGGCGGGAGTGGTTCGCGGCGAGCAGTACTTC

V: TRBV5-1
D: TRBD1
J: TRBJ2-2
size: few
CDR3: CASSPGQGLGGELFF
DNA: TGCGCCAGCAGCCCAGGACAGGGGCTAGGCGGGGAGCTGTTTTTT

V: TRBV5-1
D: -
J: TRBJ1-1
size: -
CDR3: CASSLVRGANTEAFF
DNA: TGCGCCAGCAGCTTGGTTCGGGGGGCGAACACTGAAGCTTTCTTT

V: TRBV9
D: TRBD1
J: TRBJ1-2
size: -
CDR3: CASSARDRGSGYTF
DNA: TGTGCCAGCAGCGCCCGGGACAGGGGTTCGGGCTACACCTTC

V: TRBV30
D: -
J: TRBJ2-5
size: -
CDR3: CAWSGGRAQGTQYF
DNA: TGTGCCTGGAGTGGAGGTCGCGCCCAAGGGACCCAGTACTTC

V: TRBV5-1
D: TRBD1
J: TRBJ2-2
size: -
CDR3: CASSRDSYTGELFF
DNA: TGCGCCAGCAGCCGGGACAGTTACACCGGGGAGCTGTTTTTT

V: TRBV5-1
D: TRBD1
J: TRBJ2-4
size: -
CDR3: CASSPDPWTGENIQYF
DNA: TGCGCCAGCAGTCCCGACCCTTGGACAGGGGAAAACATTCAGTACTTC

V: TRBV28
D: TRBD2
J: TRBJ2-7
size: -
CDR3: CASSLRSSGSIMEQYF
DNA: TGTGCCAGCAGTTTACGGTCTAGCGGGAGCATAATGGAGCAGTACTTC

V: TRBV7-8
D: TRBD2
J: TRBJ2-1
size: once
CDR3: CASSSSLGTSGFRSYNEQFF
DNA: TGTGCCAGCAGCTCCAGCCTAGGAACTAGCGGGTTCCGCTCCTACAATGAGCAGTTCTTC

V: TRBV30
D: -
J: TRBJ1-1
size: -
CDR3: CAWSVHVGLNTEAFF
DNA: TGTGCCTGGAGTGTACACGTGGGCCTGAACACTGAAGCTTTCTTT

V: TRBV7-9
D: TRBD2
J: TRBJ2-2
size: -
CDR3: CASSLSSGRPLGELFF
DNA: TGTGCCAGCAGCTTATCTAGCGGGAGGCCCCTCGGGGAGCTGTTTTTT

V: TRBV6-5
D: TRBD1
J: TRBJ2-1
size: once
CDR3: CATAPGTGSYNEQFF
DNA: TGTGCCACCGCACCCGGGACAGGCTCCTACAATGAGCAGTTCTTC

V: TRBV5-1
D: -
J: TRBJ2-5
size: -
CDR3: CASKGEETQYF
DNA: TGCGCCAGCAAGGGGGAAGAGACCCAGTACTTC